This T cell receptor beta chain was recorded in a study of CD8 T cells in Susac syndrome. General study results and limits: That the number of individuals in its TCR sequencing and HLA analysis was relatively small was acknowledged by the study.

The CD8+ and CD4+ T cells were negatively isolated, with the TEMRA cells enriched by FACS. Remarks on this clonotype: No antigen is known for it.

An input of about 0.45 to 1 ug of RNA was subjected to reverse transcription using random hexamers. The method of amplification for TCR beta CDR3 was immunoSEQ multiplex PCR, covering 54 Vbeta and 13 Jbeta. TCRdb reprocessed the immunoSEQ multiplex PCR reads via MiXCR and lists one record per CDR3 protein. The sample has around 200,000 distinct CDR3 sequences; around 93% are singletons. V was clipped by 6 bases and J by 6 bases, with 17 bases between them. Germline V gene lookup returns CDR1 DFQATT and CDR2 SNEGSKA (reference sequence). CDR3 length equals 14 residues. The chain combines TRBV20-1 with TRBJ2-2; the D gene is possibly TRBD1 (6 bases). The sequencing sample was made of CD4+ T cells from PBMCs. The TCR was taken from a human donor with multiple sclerosis. The DNA for the CDR3 is TGCAGTGCCCCATTACAGGGAAGGTCCGGGGAGCTGTTTTTT. Protein sequence: CSAPLQGRSGELFF.